The 29 T cell receptor beta chains in this list originate from one sample, sequenced in a study of blood T cell repertoires in COVID-19. Using immunoSEQ multiplex PCR, the repertoire was profiled, and TCRdb retains in-frame clones only, with some absent. The top ten clones hold 1.5% to 2% of a sample with about 320,000 clones, 85% of them seen once. Sequenced material: PBMCs or T cells enriched from blood (not recorded which). The receptors here all came from a woman in her twenties or thirties who had been exposed to COVID-19.

This chain links TRBV28 with TRBJ2-1; tentative D call: TRBD1 (6 bases). The CDR3 spans 14 residues. Germline V gene sequence: CDR1 MDHEN, CDR2 SYDVKM. The ends were cut back, 3 bases at V and 7 bases at J, with 13 bases in the middle. The CDR3 sequence is CASSFMQGRNEQFF. CDR3 in DNA: TGTGCCAGCAGTTTTATGCAGGGGCGGAATGAGCAGTTCTTC.

The chain employs TRBV5-1 and TRBJ2-3; possibly TRBD2 for D (5 bases). Between the trimmed V and J ends, which lost 0 bases and 6 bases, there was a span of 17 bases. Germline CDR1 and CDR2: SGHRS and YFSETQ. The CDR3 has 16 residues. The CDR3 sequence is CASSLAGTKGADTQYF. In nucleotides, the CDR3 is TGCGCCAGCAGCTTGGCTGGCACCAAGGGAGCTGATACGCAGTATTTT. Looking up the rest from reference TRBV5-1 and TRBJ2-3 gives the full variable domain: KAGVTQTPRYLIKTRGQQVTLSCSPISGHRSVSWYQQTPGQGLQFLFEYFSETQRNKGNFPGRFSGRQFSNSRSEMNVSTLELGDSALYLCASSLAGTKGADTQYFGPGTRLTVL.

V gene TRBV27 combines with J gene TRBJ1-2; 8 bases align to TRBD1. Germline V CDR1 and CDR2: MNHEY, SMNVEV (reference sequence). This CDR3 region has 14 residues. With V trimmed by 6 bases and J by 8 bases, 11 bases remained unmatched. CDR3 in DNA: TGTGCCAGCAGGGGGGGATCAGGGGGCCGGGGCTACACCTTC. Protein sequence: CASRGGSGGRGYTF.

For the CDR3, the DNA is TGCACCAGCAGCCCCCTGGTGGCGGGGGGGCTTGGCGGGGAGCTGTTTTTT. Its translation: CTSSPLVAGGLGGELFF. The rearrangement joins TRBV1 to TRBJ2-2; the DNA was not compared with TRBD2, the D call given in the table. TRBV1 counts as a pseudogene. The CDR3 covers 17 residues.

CDR3 sequence: CASSWTPQGYEQYF. DNA of the CDR3: TGTGCCAGCAGCTGGACCCCGCAGGGCTACGAGCAGTACTTC. The chain carries TRBV11-2 and TRBJ2-7; TRBD1 is a possible D gene (5 bases). CDR3 length equals 14 residues. Trimming pared 4 bases from V and 3 bases from J, leaving 13 bases between. Germline CDR1 reads SGHAT; CDR2 reads FQNNGV.

The V call is TRBV10-3, the J call TRBJ1-3, with 12 bases matching TRBD1. CDR1 and CDR2 from the germline V gene are ENHRY and SYGVKD. The CDR3 consists of 15 residues. Trimming at V came to 6 bases and at J to 6 bases, leaving 6 bases not matched to a gene. The chain's CDR3 is CAIRDPGQGANTIYF. The CDR3 nucleotides read TGTGCCATCAGGGACCCGGGACAGGGGGCAAACACCATATATTTT.

J is TRBJ1-4 and V is TRBV19; D is unclear. There are 13 residues in the CDR3. V was cut by 6 bases and J by 3 bases, with 8 bases left in between. Germline values: CDR1 LNHDA, CDR2 SQIVND (reference sequence). The CDR3: CASRSRSNEKLFF. For the CDR3, the DNA is TGTGCCAGTAGGTCCAGGTCTAATGAAAAACTGTTTTTT.

CDR3 sequence reads: CASSGLNARTDTQYF. In DNA, the CDR3 is TGTGCCAGCAGTGGCCTCAACGCTAGGACAGATACGCAGTATTTT. This chain joins TRBV9 and TRBJ2-3, with D unresolved. The CDR3 length is 15 residues. Trimming removed 5 bases at V and 3 bases at J, with 16 bases between. Per germline, CDR1 SGDLS and CDR2 YYNGEE.

The CDR3 sequence is CASSLMANTEAFF. The CDR3, as DNA: TGTGCCAGCAGTTTAATGGCGAACACTGAAGCTTTCTTT. V is TRBV28 and J is TRBJ1-1; D remains ambiguous. CDR3 length: 13 residues. CDR1 and CDR2 from the germline V gene are MDHEN and SYDVKM. V was cut by 2 bases and J by 1 base, with 5 bases left in between.

The rearrangement joins TRBV7-9 to TRBJ2-2; 8 bases line up with TRBD1. Germline V gene lookup returns CDR1 SEHNR and CDR2 FQNEAQ (reference sequence). CDR3 length equals 17 residues. Trimming removed 3 bases from V and 1 base from J; junction bases left unmatched: 7. CDR3 bases: TGTGCCAGCAGCTTGTCCGCCGGGACAGGGAACACCGGGGAGCTGTTTTTT. It specifies CASSLSAGTGNTGELFF.

The V and J genes are TRBV30 and TRBJ1-2, with 8 positions matching TRBD1. CDR1 GTSNPN and CDR2 SVGIG come from the germline V gene (reference sequence). J lost 4 bases, V lost 4 bases, and 5 bases had no gene match. The CDR3 spans 13 residues. The CDR3, as DNA: TGTGCCTGGACTTCCGACAGGGGCTATGGCTACACCTTC. Protein sequence: CAWTSDRGYGYTF.

The chain joins TRBV5-6 to TRBJ1-6; the D gene is possibly TRBD1 (6 bases). V was clipped by 5 bases and J by 5 bases, with 14 bases between them. Germline lookup yields CDR1 SGHDT and CDR2 YYEEEE. The CDR3 runs 15 residues. Here the CDR3 reads CASRLWGLDNSPLHF. CDR3 nucleotides: TGTGCCAGCAGGCTGTGGGGGCTCGATAATTCACCCCTCCACTTT. The full variable domain, rest sourced from reference TRBV5-6 and TRBJ1-6, is DAGVTQSPTHLIKTRGQQVTLRCSPKSGHDTVSWYQQALGQGPQFIFQYYEEEERQRGNFPDRFSGHQFPNYSSELNVNALLLGDSALYLCASRLWGLDNSPLHFGNGTRLTVT.

The chain couples TRBV19 to TRBJ1-1; 8 nucleotides line up with TRBD1. The junction had 10 bases not matched to a gene; V was cut back by 1 base and J by 3 bases. CDR3 size: 17 residues. Germline CDR1 reads LNHDA; CDR2 reads SQIVND (reference sequence). The CDR3 sequence is CASSIARGTGRYTEAFF. The CDR3 region has the DNA TGTGCCAGTAGTATAGCTAGGGGGACAGGAAGATACACTGAAGCTTTCTTT.

The J gene is TRBJ1-2, the V gene TRBV28; D remains ambiguous. Germline CDR1 reads MDHEN; CDR2 reads SYDVKM. The CDR3 contains 12 residues. Trimming pared 6 bases from V and 3 bases from J, leaving 8 bases between. CDR3 sequence reads: CASSSYYYGYTF. CDR3 bases: TGTGCCAGCAGCTCTTACTACTATGGCTACACCTTC.

A remark on this clone: It may be a read error: a sequence one base away is much more abundant. The rearrangement uses TRBV9 and TRBJ2-2, with a tentative D call TRBD2 (6 bases). Per germline, CDR1 SGDLS and CDR2 YYNGEE. The CDR3 totals 14 residues. CDR3 sequence: CASSAEGNTGELLF. The CDR3 DNA follows: TGTGCCAGCAGCGCGGAGGGGAACACCGGGGAGCTGCTTTTT.

V and J are TRBV30 and TRBJ2-5, with 10 bases fitting TRBD2. J gave up 4 bases and V 0 bases, and 11 bases lay outside the gene matches. From germline, CDR1 is GTSNPN and CDR2 SVGIG (reference sequence). This CDR3 is built from 17 residues. The CDR3 here is CAWSVLASGRDGETQYF. The CDR3 DNA follows: TGTGCCTGGAGTGTACTGGCTAGCGGGAGAGATGGAGAGACCCAGTACTTC.

CDR3 bases: TGTGCCAGCAGTGAATTCGAAAGGGGATCCGAAAAACTGTTTTTT. Translation gives CASSEFERGSEKLFF. This rearrangement joins TRBV25-1 to TRBJ1-4, with a weak D call TRBD1 (5 bases). Trimming left V 1 base short and J 8 bases short, with 14 bases between. Germline-derived CDR1 and CDR2 are MGHDK and SYGVNS. This CDR3 comprises 15 residues.

This clone was recorded only once. The chain couples TRBV5-1 to TRBJ2-5; 9 bases line up with TRBD2. After removal of 2 bases from V and 5 bases from J, the junction contained 4 bases not matched to a gene. CDR3 size: 14 residues. Germline-derived CDR1 and CDR2 are SGHRS and YFSETQ. CDR3 protein: CASSLAGGRETQYF. In DNA form, the CDR3 reads TGCGCCAGCAGCTTAGCGGGAGGTCGGGAGACCCAGTACTTC.

V and J are TRBV20-1 and TRBJ2-7, with D maybe TRBD1 (6 bases). This CDR3 has 11 residues. The germline V gene has CDR1 DFQATT and CDR2 SNEGSKA (reference sequence). The V gene lost 6 bases and the J gene lost 11 bases, with 17 bases spanning the gap. CDR3 sequence reads: CSAEVRGHKYF. The CDR3 nucleotides read TGCAGTGCCGAGGTCCGGGGACATAAGTACTTC.

The chain links TRBV10-3 to TRBJ2-7; 8 nucleotides line up with TRBD2. The ends lost 0 bases at V and 2 bases at J; junction bases unmatched: 6. Germline V CDR1 and CDR2: ENHRY, SYGVKD. The CDR3 covers 16 residues. Here the CDR3 reads CAISESSGSSPYEQYF. CDR3 DNA: TGTGCCATCAGTGAGTCCAGCGGGAGTTCTCCCTACGAGCAGTACTTC.

J is TRBJ2-7 and V is TRBV14, with D possibly TRBD2 on 5 matching bases. The length of the CDR3 is 14 residues. Germline assignment: CDR1 SGHDN and CDR2 FVKESK. The ends were cut back, 1 base at V and 9 bases at J, with 16 bases in the middle. The CDR3 nucleotides read TGTGCCAGCAGCCAAGTAGCGCGGAATGTTGGGCAGTACTTC. Its protein is CASSQVARNVGQYF.

The CDR3 nucleotides are TGCGCCAGCAGCCAAGGACAGGGGAGTTATCAGCCCCAGCATTTT. Translated: CASSQGQGSYQPQHF. The rearrangement uses TRBV4-3 and TRBJ1-5, with 8 bases lining up with TRBD1. CDR1 LGHNA and CDR2 YSLEER come from the germline V gene. This CDR3 is 15 amino acids long. V was clipped by 1 base and J by 5 bases; unmatched bases: 4.

The chain joins TRBV27 to TRBJ1-5; D uncertain. Deletions cut 8 bases from V and 5 bases from J, with 13 bases between. This CDR3 region has 13 residues. In germline, CDR1 is MNHEY, CDR2 SMNVEV (reference sequence). CDR3 in DNA: TGTGCCAGCGGCCCCTTTCGGGATCAGCCCCAGCATTTT. Translation gives CASGPFRDQPQHF.

In this sample, this clone turned up a few times. The rearrangement uses TRBV14 and TRBJ1-1; possible D gene TRBD1, 6 bases. V gave up 1 base and J gave up 0 bases, with 12 bases separating them. CDR3 length equals 16 residues. The V gene's germline CDR1 is SGHDN and CDR2 FVKESK. As DNA, the CDR3 is TGTGCCAGCAGCCAAGGAGTCTGGGGGCTGAACACTGAAGCTTTCTTT. Its translation: CASSQGVWGLNTEAFF.

The chain has TRBV19 and TRBJ1-1; D gene unclear. V was shortened by 3 bases and J by 1 base, with 9 bases between the two germline ends. The CDR3 has 14 amino acids. CDR1 LNHDA and CDR2 SQIVND come from the germline V gene (reference sequence). The CDR3 DNA reads TGTGCCAGTAGTATCGGAGGTTGGAACACTGAAGCTTTCTTT. Translated: CASSIGGWNTEAFF.

The gene calls are TRBV3-1 (or the pseudogene TRBV3-2) and TRBJ2-3; maybe TRBD1 (6 bases). This CDR3 has 16 residues. Germline V gene lookup returns CDR1 LGHDT and CDR2 YNNKEL (reference sequence). The V and J ends lost 4 bases and 1 base respectively, with 15 bases between them. CDR3 nucleotide sequence: TGTGCCAGCAGCCGACTCGGCAGGGGTGGCACAGATACGCAGTATTTT. Protein product: CASSRLGRGGTDTQYF.

The chain combines TRBV27 with TRBJ2-3; possible D gene TRBD2, 6 bases. The CDR3 length is 16 residues. V gave up 4 bases and J gave up 4 bases, with 18 bases separating them. The V gene's germline CDR1 is MNHEY and CDR2 SMNVEV (reference sequence). CDR3 amino acids: CASSSVQKSGSDTQYF. As DNA, the CDR3 is TGTGCCAGCAGTTCCGTTCAGAAGAGCGGGTCAGATACGCAGTATTTT.

The chain combines TRBV27 with TRBJ2-7, with TRBD2 matching 12 bases. The germline CDR1 and CDR2 sequences are MNHEY and SMNVEV (reference sequence). The CDR3 covers 16 residues. The V segment lost 0 bases and the J segment 7 bases; nucleotides outside the gene matches: 7. The CDR3 protein is CASSLSRLAGVGEQYF. The DNA for the CDR3 is TGTGCCAGCAGTTTATCGAGACTAGCGGGAGTAGGAGAGCAGTACTTC.

The genes are TRBV2 and TRBJ2-1; 9 positions match TRBD2. CDR1 is SNHLY and CDR2 is FYNNEI in the germline V gene. The V and J ends lost 4 bases and 4 bases, in that order; junction bases with no gene match: 14. The CDR3 is 18 amino acids. The DNA of the CDR3 is TGTGCCAGCAGTGGGGGGGCACCGGGACTAGCTGATTACAATGAGCAGTTCTTC. It translates to CASSGGAPGLADYNEQFF.